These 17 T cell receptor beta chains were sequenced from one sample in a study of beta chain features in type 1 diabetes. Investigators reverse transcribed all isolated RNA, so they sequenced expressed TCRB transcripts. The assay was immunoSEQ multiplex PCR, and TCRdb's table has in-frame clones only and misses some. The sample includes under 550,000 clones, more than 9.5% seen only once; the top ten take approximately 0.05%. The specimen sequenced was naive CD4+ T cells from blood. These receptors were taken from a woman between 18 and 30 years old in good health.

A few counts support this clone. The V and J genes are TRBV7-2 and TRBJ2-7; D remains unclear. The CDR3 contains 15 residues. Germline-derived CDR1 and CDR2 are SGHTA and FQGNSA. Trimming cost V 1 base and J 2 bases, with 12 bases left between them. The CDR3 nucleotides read TGTGCCAGCAGCTTAGGTATTGGTGTCGCCTACGAGCAGTACGTC. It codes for CASSLGIGVAYEQYV.

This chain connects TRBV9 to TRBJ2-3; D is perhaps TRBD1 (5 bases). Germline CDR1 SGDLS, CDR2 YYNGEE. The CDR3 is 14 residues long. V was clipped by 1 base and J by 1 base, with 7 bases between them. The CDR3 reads CASSVIGGTDTQYF. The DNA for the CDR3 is TGTGCCAGCAGCGTAATAGGGGGCACAGATACGCAGTATTTT.

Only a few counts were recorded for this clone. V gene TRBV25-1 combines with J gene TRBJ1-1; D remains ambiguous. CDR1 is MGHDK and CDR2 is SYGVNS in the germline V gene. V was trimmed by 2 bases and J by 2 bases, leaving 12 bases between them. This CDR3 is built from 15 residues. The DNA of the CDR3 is TGTGCCAGCAGTGAAAGTAGACGTGGCAACACTGAAGCTTTCTTT. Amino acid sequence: CASSESRRGNTEAFF.

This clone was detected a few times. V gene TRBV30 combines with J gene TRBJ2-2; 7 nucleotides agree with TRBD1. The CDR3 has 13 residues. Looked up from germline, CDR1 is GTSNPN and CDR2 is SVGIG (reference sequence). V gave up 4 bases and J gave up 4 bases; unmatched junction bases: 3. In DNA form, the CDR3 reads TGTGCCTGGAAGGGACAGAGCACCGGGGAGCTGTTTTTT. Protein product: CAWKGQSTGELFF.

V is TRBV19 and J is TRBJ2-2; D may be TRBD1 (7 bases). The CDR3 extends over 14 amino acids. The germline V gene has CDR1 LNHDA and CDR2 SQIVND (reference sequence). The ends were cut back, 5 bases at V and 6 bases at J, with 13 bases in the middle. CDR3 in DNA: TGTGCCAGTAGTTACGACAGGGAGGCCGGGGAGCTGTTTTTT. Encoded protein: CASSYDREAGELFF.

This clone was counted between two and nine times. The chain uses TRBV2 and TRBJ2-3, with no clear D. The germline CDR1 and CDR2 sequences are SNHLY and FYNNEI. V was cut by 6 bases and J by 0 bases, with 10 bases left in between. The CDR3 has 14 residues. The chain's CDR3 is CASSRRASTDTQYF. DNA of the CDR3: TGTGCCAGCAGCCGACGCGCGAGCACAGATACGCAGTATTTT.

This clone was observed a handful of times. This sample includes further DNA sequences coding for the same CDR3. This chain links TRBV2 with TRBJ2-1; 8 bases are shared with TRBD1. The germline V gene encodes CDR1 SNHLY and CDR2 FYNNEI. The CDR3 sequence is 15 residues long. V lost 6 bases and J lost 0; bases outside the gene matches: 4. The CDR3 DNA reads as TGTGCCAGCAGGAGACAGGGGAGCTCCTACAATGAGCAGTTCTTC. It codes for CASRRQGSSYNEQFF.

CDR3 nucleotide sequence: TGTGCCAGCAGCGTCCGAACAGGGGTGGGAACTGAAGCTTTCTTT. This sequence encodes CASSVRTGVGTEAFF. The V call is TRBV9, the J call TRBJ1-1; 7 bases line up with TRBD1. Germline CDR1 SGDLS, CDR2 YYNGEE. The CDR3 length is 15 residues. V was pared by 2 bases and J by 5 bases, with 9 bases of the junction left unmatched.

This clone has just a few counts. The CDR3 coding sequence is TGTGCCAGTTCAGCCTACAGACAGGGTACCTCGGATGAGCAGTTCTTC. This codes for CASSAYRQGTSDEQFF. The V call is TRBV2, the J call TRBJ2-1, with 7 bases lining up with TRBD1. The CDR3 consists of 16 residues. The germline V gene encodes CDR1 SNHLY and CDR2 FYNNEI. V dropped 9 bases and J dropped 8; count of bases not matched to a gene: 19.

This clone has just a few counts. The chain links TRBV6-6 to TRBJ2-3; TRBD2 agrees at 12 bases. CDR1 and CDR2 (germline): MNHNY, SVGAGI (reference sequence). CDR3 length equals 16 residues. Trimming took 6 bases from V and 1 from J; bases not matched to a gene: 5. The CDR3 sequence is CASSLLAGGRTDTQYF. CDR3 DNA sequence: TGTGCCAGCAGCCTACTAGCGGGGGGCCGCACAGATACGCAGTATTTT.

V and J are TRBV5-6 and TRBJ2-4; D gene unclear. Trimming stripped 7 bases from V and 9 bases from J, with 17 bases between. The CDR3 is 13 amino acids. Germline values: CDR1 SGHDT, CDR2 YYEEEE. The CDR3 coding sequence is TGTGCCAGCGAAGGACGTGGAAGGGCCATTCAGTACTTC. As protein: CASEGRGRAIQYF.

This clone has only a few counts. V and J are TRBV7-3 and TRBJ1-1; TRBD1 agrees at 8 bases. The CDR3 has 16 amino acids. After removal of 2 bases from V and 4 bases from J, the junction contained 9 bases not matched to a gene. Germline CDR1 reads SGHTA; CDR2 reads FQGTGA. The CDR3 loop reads CASSLVPQGVGTEAFF. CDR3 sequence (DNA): TGTGCCAGCAGCTTAGTACCACAGGGGGTCGGCACTGAAGCTTTCTTT. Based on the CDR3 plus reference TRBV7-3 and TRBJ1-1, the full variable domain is GAGVSQTPSNKVTEKGKYVELRCDPISGHTALYWYRQSLGQGPEFLIYFQGTGAADDSGLPNDRFFAVRPEGSVSTLKIQRTERGDSAVYLCASSLVPQGVGTEAFFGQGTRLTVV.

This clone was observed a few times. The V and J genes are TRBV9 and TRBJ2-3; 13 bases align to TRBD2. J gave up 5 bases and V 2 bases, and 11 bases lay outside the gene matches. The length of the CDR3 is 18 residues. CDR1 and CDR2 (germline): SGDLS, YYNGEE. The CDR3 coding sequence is TGTGCCAGCAGCGTCCTGCGCCCTGGACTAGCGGGAGAAGATACGCAGTATTTT. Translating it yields CASSVLRPGLAGEDTQYF.

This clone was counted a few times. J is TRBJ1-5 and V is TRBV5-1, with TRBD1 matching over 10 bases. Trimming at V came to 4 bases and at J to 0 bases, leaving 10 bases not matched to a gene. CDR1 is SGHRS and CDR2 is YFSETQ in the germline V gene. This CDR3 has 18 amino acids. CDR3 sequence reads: CASSPGTGDVYSNQPQHF. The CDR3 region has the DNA TGCGCCAGCAGCCCCGGGACAGGGGACGTTTATAGCAATCAGCCCCAGCATTTT.

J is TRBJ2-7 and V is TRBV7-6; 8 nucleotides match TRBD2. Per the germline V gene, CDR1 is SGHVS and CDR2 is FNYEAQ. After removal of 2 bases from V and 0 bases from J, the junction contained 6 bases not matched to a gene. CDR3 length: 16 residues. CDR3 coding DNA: TGTGCCAGCAGCTTACCCCCGGGAGGGCCCTCCTACGAGCAGTACTTC. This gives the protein CASSLPPGGPSYEQYF.

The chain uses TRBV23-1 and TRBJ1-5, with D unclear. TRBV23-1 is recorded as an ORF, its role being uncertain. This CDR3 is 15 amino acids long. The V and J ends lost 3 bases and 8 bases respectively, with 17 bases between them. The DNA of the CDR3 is TGCGCCAGCAGTCACCATCGGACCGTGCTAGAGCCCCAGCATTTT. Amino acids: CASSHHRTVLEPQHF.

This CDR3 reads CASSFRGSGTAFF. The CDR3 nucleotides read TGTGCCAGCAGTTTCCGAGGGTCAGGGACCGCTTTCTTT. V is TRBV6-5 and J is TRBJ1-1; D perhaps matches TRBD1 (5 bases). The CDR3 contains 13 residues. With 4 bases removed from V and 11 bases from J, the gap between germline ends came to 17 bases. CDR1 MNHEY and CDR2 SVGAGI come from the germline V gene.